This T cell receptor beta chain came from a study of radiotherapy plus CTLA-4 blockade in lung cancer. General study findings and limits: Response was reportedly best predicted by early blood T cell clone dynamics, with interferon-beta.

Focal radiation was given together with CTLA-4 blockade (ipilimumab) to patients with chemo-refractory metastatic non-small-cell lung cancer. Only in-frame clones appear in the TCRdb table, and some are missing; sequencing was by immunoSEQ multiplex PCR. The sample consists of around 100,000 clones, approximately 80% of them appearing once. The CDR3 has 11 residues. Comments on this clone: What it binds is not known.

The chain recombines TRBV12-1 with TRBJ2-7. TRBV12-1 is a documented pseudogene. This sequence originates from a human donor with non-small cell lung cancer that progressed on radiotherapy plus ipilimumab. Some clones in this sample may be carry-over from other donors' samples. Sequenced material: peripheral blood, taken from a patient treated with radiotherapy plus ipilimumab. The CDR3 coding sequence is TGTGCCAGCAGTCCCGAACACGAGCAGTACTTC. As protein: CASSPEHEQYF.